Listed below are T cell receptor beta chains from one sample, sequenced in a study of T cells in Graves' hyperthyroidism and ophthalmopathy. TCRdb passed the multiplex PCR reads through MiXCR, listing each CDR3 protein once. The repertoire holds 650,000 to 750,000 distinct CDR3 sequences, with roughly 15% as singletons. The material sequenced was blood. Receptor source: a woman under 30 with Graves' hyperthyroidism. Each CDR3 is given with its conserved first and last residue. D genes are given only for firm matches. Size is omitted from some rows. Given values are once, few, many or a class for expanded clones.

CASSSQRPPDTQYF TGTGCCAGCTCATCCCAGCGTCCCCCAGATACGCAGTATTTT TRBV18 many . TRBJ2-3
CASSLAGEADTQYF TGTGCCAGCAGCTTAGCGGGTGAAGCAGATACGCAGTATTTT TRBV11-2 many . TRBJ2-3
CASSVDWRAGGELFF TGTGCCAGCAGCGTAGATTGGCGGGCGGGCGGGGAGCTGTTTTTT TRBV9 few . TRBJ2-2
CASSLRAGAGEKLFF TGTGCCAGCAGCCTCCGGGCGGGGGCAGGGGAAAAACTGTTTTTT TRBV5-4 few . TRBJ1-4
CASRPPGQGGGEQFF TGTGCCAGCAGACCCCCGGGACAGGGGGGCGGGGAGCAGTTCTTC TRBV11-3 . TRBD1 TRBJ2-1
CASSQTGPEQFF TGTGCCAGCAGCCAGACAGGGCCTGAGCAGTTCTTC TRBV7-9 many TRBD1 TRBJ2-1
CASSTRTASSGNTIYF TGTGCCAGCAGCACCCGGACCGCGAGCTCTGGAAACACCATATATTTT TRBV7-2 . . TRBJ1-3
CSVVVRDRLYEQYF TGCAGCGTTGTAGTCCGGGACCGCCTCTACGAGCAGTACTTC TRBV29-1 many . TRBJ2-7
CAWSSTGVLNQPQHF TGTGCCTGGAGTTCGACAGGGGTCTTAAATCAGCCCCAGCATTTT TRBV30 . TRBD1 TRBJ1-5
CASSYIPETGITEAFF TGTGCCAGCAGTTACATCCCTGAGACAGGGATCACTGAAGCTTTCTTT TRBV6-5 . TRBD1 TRBJ1-1
CASSVAQGTEQYF TGTGCCAGCAGCGTAGCTCAGGGGACAGAGCAGTACTTC TRBV9 . . TRBJ2-7
CASSGQDNQPQHF TGTGCCAGCAGTGGACAGGACAATCAGCCCCAGCATTTT TRBV6-1 few . TRBJ1-5